This T cell receptor beta chain was identified during a study of blood T cells in healthy people across ages. The germline V gene has CDR1 SGHRS and CDR2 YFSETQ. V gave up 2 bases and J gave up 3 bases, with 9 bases separating them. CDR3 length: 14 residues. A second roughly 6 to 12 cycle PCR used barcoded and J-beta primers. One entry per CDR3 protein, called by TCRdb with MiXCR from the 5' RACE reads. There are around 710,000 distinct CDR3 sequences in the sample; around 46% occur only once, and 20% to 25% lies in the top ten. The gene calls are TRBV5-1 and TRBJ2-1, with unresolved D. This sequence originates from a woman in her sixties or seventies in good health. Input material: blood. CDR3 coding DNA: TGCGCCAGCAGCTTTACAGAGATCTACAATGAGCAGTTCTTC. Amino acid sequence: CASSFTEIYNEQFF. Variable domain in full (rest from reference TRBV5-1 and TRBJ2-1): KAGVTQTPRYLIKTRGQQVTLSCSPISGHRSVSWYQQTPGQGLQFLFEYFSETQRNKGNFPGRFSGRQFSNSRSEMNVSTLELGDSALYLCASSFTEIYNEQFFGPGTRLTVL.